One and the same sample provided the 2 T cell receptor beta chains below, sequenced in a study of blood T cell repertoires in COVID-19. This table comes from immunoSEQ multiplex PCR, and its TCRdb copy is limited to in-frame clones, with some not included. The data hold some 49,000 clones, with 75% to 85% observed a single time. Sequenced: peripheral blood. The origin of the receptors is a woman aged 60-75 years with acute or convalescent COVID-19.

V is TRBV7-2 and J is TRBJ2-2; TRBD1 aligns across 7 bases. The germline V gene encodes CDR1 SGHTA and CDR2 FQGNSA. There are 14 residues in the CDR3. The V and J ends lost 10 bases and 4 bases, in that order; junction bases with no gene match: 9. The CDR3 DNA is TGTGCCACTCGACGAGGGGGCGGCACCGGGGAGCTGTTTTTT. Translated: CATRRGGGTGELFF.

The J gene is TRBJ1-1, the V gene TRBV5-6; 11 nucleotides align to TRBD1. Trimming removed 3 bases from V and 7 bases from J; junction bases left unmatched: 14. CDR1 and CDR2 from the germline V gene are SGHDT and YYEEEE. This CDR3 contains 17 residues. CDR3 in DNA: TGTGCCAGCAGCTATCGGAGGACAGGGGGCCAGAGGGTTGAAGCTTTCTTT. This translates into CASSYRRTGGQRVEAFF.